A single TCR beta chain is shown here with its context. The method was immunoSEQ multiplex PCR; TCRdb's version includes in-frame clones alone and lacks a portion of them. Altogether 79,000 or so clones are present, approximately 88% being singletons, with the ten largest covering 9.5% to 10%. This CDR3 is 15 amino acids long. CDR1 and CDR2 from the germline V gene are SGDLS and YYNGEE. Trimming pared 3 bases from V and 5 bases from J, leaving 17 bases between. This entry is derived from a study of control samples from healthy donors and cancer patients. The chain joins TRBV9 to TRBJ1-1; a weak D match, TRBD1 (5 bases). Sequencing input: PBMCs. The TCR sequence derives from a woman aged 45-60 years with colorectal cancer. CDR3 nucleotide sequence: TGTGCCAGCAGCGCCAGCTCACCTTCAGGGACTGAAGCTTTCTTT. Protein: CASSASSPSGTEAFF.